This passage covers 13 T cell receptor beta chains from one sample sequenced in a study of response to subunit inactivated influenza vaccine. TCRdb re-called the RT-PCR reads through MiXCR, storing one row per CDR3 protein. The sample gives around 580,000 distinct CDR3 sequences, approximately 15% of which show up once; around 10% is in the top ten. The sequenced sample was PBMCs from blood, obtained 11 to 12 days after vaccination. All receptors derive from a man aged 50 to 59 who received an inactivated influenza vaccine.

The chain links TRBV6-5 to TRBJ2-3; 11 bases fit TRBD1. The trim removed 2 bases at V and 5 bases at J, leaving 6 bases unmatched. CDR1 is MNHEY and CDR2 is SVGAGI in the germline V gene. This CDR3 has 16 amino acids. The CDR3 region is CASSYLGQGARDTQYF. Written as DNA, the CDR3 is TGTGCCAGCAGTTACCTTGGACAGGGGGCTAGAGATACGCAGTATTTT.

The chain carries TRBV27 and TRBJ1-1, with no clear D. CDR3 length equals 12 residues. CDR1 and CDR2 from the germline V gene are MNHEY and SMNVEV (reference sequence). The V gene lost 6 bases and the J gene lost 5 bases, with 10 bases spanning the gap. This CDR3 is CASRHGGTEAFF. CDR3 DNA: TGTGCCAGCAGGCATGGAGGGACTGAAGCTTTCTTT.

This clonotype was detected a few times. This chain uses TRBV7-6 with TRBJ2-7, with no clear D. Deletions cut 5 bases from V and 2 bases from J, with 13 bases between. The germline CDR1 and CDR2 sequences are SGHVS and FNYEAQ. The CDR3 consists of 14 residues. DNA for the CDR3: TGTGCCAGCAGCCGATACAACGGTCCCTACGAGCAGTACTTC. Translating gives CASSRYNGPYEQYF.

The rearrangement joins TRBV6-5 to TRBJ2-3; 7 bases agree with TRBD2. This CDR3 comprises 16 residues. The junction had 12 bases not matched to a gene; V was cut back by 4 bases and J by 5 bases. CDR1 and CDR2 from the germline V gene are MNHEY and SVGAGI. Here the CDR3 reads CASSSPRGGNRDTQYF. CDR3 DNA: TGTGCCAGCAGTTCCCCCCGGGGAGGGAATAGAGATACGCAGTATTTT.

On this clonotype itself: The junction departs from the called germline gene at one end, perhaps through a read error. This chain connects TRBV5-1 to TRBJ1-6; TRBD1 is a possible D gene (5 bases). The germline V gene encodes CDR1 SGHRS and CDR2 YFSETQ. The CDR3 has 14 amino acids. The DNA of the CDR3 is TGCGCCAGCAGCTTGCAGGGCTCCAATTCACCCCTCCTCTTT. It is translated as CASSLQGSNSPLLF.

This clonotype was counted ten times or more. V is TRBV12-3 or TRBV12-4 and J is TRBJ2-2; 11 bases match TRBD1. V lost 2 bases to trimming and J lost 1 base; unmatched junction nucleotides: 12. The CDR3 spans 20 residues. The CDR3 DNA follows: TGTGCCAGCAGTTTATGGGGCCCAATCGGGACAGGGGGGAACACCGGGGAGCTGTTTTTT. Its protein is CASSLWGPIGTGGNTGELFF.

This clonotype occurred a few times. The rearrangement joins TRBV20-1 to TRBJ2-7, with D perhaps TRBD1 (5 bases). V was shortened by 4 bases and J by 3 bases, with 28 bases between the two germline ends. Germline V lookup: CDR1 DFQATT, CDR2 SNEGSKA (reference sequence). There are 18 residues in the CDR3. This CDR3 is CSAIPTDITFTKSYEQYF. The CDR3 nucleotides are TGCAGTGCTATTCCGACGGACATCACTTTCACCAAAAGCTACGAGCAGTACTTC.

The chain recombines TRBV24-1 with TRBJ2-2; D may be TRBD1 or TRBD2 (6 bases each). The germline V gene has CDR1 KGHDR and CDR2 SFDVKD. The CDR3 is made up of 15 amino acids. With 7 bases removed from V and 6 bases from J, the gap between germline ends came to 17 bases. The CDR3 reads CATRIGGLKPGELFF. CDR3 nucleotide sequence: TGTGCCACCAGGATTGGGGGGCTTAAGCCCGGGGAGCTGTTTTTT.

The V gene is TRBV4-1, the J gene TRBJ2-2; D is ambiguous. Trimming pared 0 bases from V and 7 bases from J, leaving 6 bases between. This CDR3 contains 13 residues. In germline, CDR1 is MGHRA, CDR2 YSYEKL. CDR3 DNA: TGCGCCAGCAGCCAAGATCCCCGCGGGGAGCTGTTTTTT. Encoded protein: CASSQDPRGELFF.

The chain combines TRBV6-6 with TRBJ1-2; D is possibly TRBD1 (6 bases). This CDR3 has 13 residues. V was cut by 4 bases and J by 8 bases, with 14 bases left in between. Per the germline V gene, CDR1 is MNHNY and CDR2 is SVGAGI (reference sequence). The CDR3, as DNA: TGTGCCAGCAGTTCCCAGGGGTGGCGGGGCTACACCTTC. This sequence encodes CASSSQGWRGYTF.

The rearrangement links TRBV14 to TRBJ2-7; D unclear. The germline V and J ends were trimmed by 1 base and 0 bases, with 16 bases remaining between them. Per the germline V gene, CDR1 is SGHDN and CDR2 is FVKESK. This CDR3 is 17 amino acids long. The DNA for the CDR3 is TGTGCCAGCAGCCAAGTATGGGTCGGCGCCAGCTCCTACGAGCAGTACTTC. Its protein is CASSQVWVGASSYEQYF.

The rearrangement uses TRBV11-2 and TRBJ2-1, with TRBD2 matching 9 bases. CDR1 and CDR2 (germline): SGHAT, FQNNGV. The length of the CDR3 is 15 residues. V trimming: 2 bases; J trimming: 10 bases; junction bases outside the gene matches: 9. This chain's CDR3 is CASSLWGGRAYEQFF. The CDR3 nucleotides read TGTGCCAGCAGCTTATGGGGCGGGAGGGCCTACGAGCAGTTCTTC.

V is TRBV20-1 and J is TRBJ2-5, with TRBD1 matching over 7 bases. The germline V gene encodes CDR1 DFQATT and CDR2 SNEGSKA (reference sequence). The junction had 8 bases not matched to a gene; V was cut back by 5 bases and J by 2 bases. This CDR3 is 14 amino acids long. DNA of the CDR3: TGCAGTGCTTCTCGGGGACAGAAACAAGAGACCCAGTACTTC. The encoded protein is CSASRGQKQETQYF.